The 25 T cell receptor beta chains listed next were all sequenced from one sample in a study of T cells after yellow fever vaccination. TCRdb reprocessed the 5' RACE reads with MiXCR, giving one entry per CDR3 protein. The sample holds under 150,000 distinct CDR3 sequences, roughly 8.2% seen once. The input for sequencing was CD4+ T cells sorted from PBMCs, taken 5 days after the yellow fever booster vaccination. The receptors here all came from a man aged 25-45 years who received the YFV17D yellow fever vaccine.

At least ten counts were recorded for this clonotype. The rearrangement uses TRBV18 and TRBJ1-4, with 8 nucleotides matching TRBD1. Trimming cost V 1 base and J 5 bases; bases outside gene matches: 12. This CDR3 spans 18 amino acids. Germline V lookup: CDR1 KGHSH, CDR2 LQKENI. CDR3: CASSPLPGTGGQNEKLFF. The CDR3 DNA reads TGTGCCAGCTCACCACTGCCCGGGACAGGTGGCCAAAATGAAAAACTGTTTTTT.

In its sample, this clonotype was seen many times. This rearrangement joins TRBV20-1 to TRBJ1-1; no clear D gene. Germline V gives CDR1 DFQATT, CDR2 SNEGSKA (reference sequence). The CDR3 is 12 amino acids. Trimming removed 0 bases from V and 11 bases from J, with 13 bases in between. The CDR3 here is CSARDLARRAFF. CDR3 in DNA: TGCAGTGCTAGAGATCTGGCCCGTCGGGCTTTCTTT.

This clonotype was detected ten times or more. J is TRBJ1-5 and V is TRBV12-3 or TRBV12-4; D gene uncertain. V lost 9 bases and J lost 9, with 15 bases in between. The CDR3 has 12 residues. The CDR3 region has the DNA TGTGCCAGTATTGGGTATGGAGGGCCCCAGCATTTT. Amino acid sequence: CASIGYGGPQHF.

This clonotype was observed many times. V and J are TRBV10-3 and TRBJ2-1; D is unclear. Germline-derived CDR1 and CDR2 are ENHRY and SYGVKD. V dropped 9 bases and J dropped 7 bases, with 19 bases sitting between them. This CDR3 is built from 14 residues. CDR3 residues: CAIAGRTRENEQFF. Written as DNA, the CDR3 is TGTGCCATAGCAGGACGTACCCGCGAGAATGAGCAGTTCTTC.

This clonotype was counted many times. CDR3 nucleotide sequence: TGTGCCAGCAGGCGGACATCTATTCCACCTATCTATTTT. Protein product: CASRRTSIPPIYF. The chain is built from TRBV28 and TRBJ1-3; D may be TRBD1 (5 bases). CDR1 MDHEN and CDR2 SYDVKM come from the germline V gene. CDR3 length: 13 residues. Trimming removed 6 bases at V and 16 bases at J, with 22 bases between.

At least ten counts were recorded for this clonotype. J is TRBJ2-5 and V is TRBV3-1; 8 bases map to TRBD2. CDR1 is LGHDT and CDR2 is YNNKEL in the germline V gene (reference sequence). This CDR3 has 17 residues. V lost 1 base and J lost 1; bases outside the gene matches: 8. The DNA of the CDR3 is TGTGCCAGCAGCCAAGGTTTTGGCGGGAGGCTCCAAGAGACCCAGTACTTC. Translated: CASSQGFGGRLQETQYF.

In its sample, this clonotype was seen many times. The gene calls are TRBV29-1 and TRBJ2-3, with 7 bases aligning to TRBD2. Germline lookup yields CDR1 SQVTM and CDR2 ANQGSEA. The CDR3 has 14 amino acids. With 4 bases clipped from V and 4 bases from J, the junction kept 8 bases outside the gene matches. This CDR3 reads CSVGGRLAADTQYF. CDR3 sequence (DNA): TGCAGCGTTGGGGGTCGACTAGCAGCAGATACGCAGTATTTT.

This chain uses TRBV28 with TRBJ1-5; 8 bases are shared with TRBD1. The CDR3 length is 14 residues. J was trimmed by 7 bases and V by 7 bases; bases with no gene match: 9. CDR1 is MDHEN and CDR2 is SYDVKM in the germline V gene. CDR3 residues: CASMVGQGRQPQHF. The DNA for the CDR3 is TGTGCCAGCATGGTAGGACAGGGAAGACAGCCCCAGCATTTT. Filled out from reference TRBV28 and TRBJ1-5, the complete variable domain reads DVKVTQSSRYLVKRTGEKVFLECVQDMDHENMFWYRQDPGLGLRLIYFSYDVKMKEKGDIPEGYSVSREKKERFSLILESASTNQTSMYLCASMVGQGRQPQHFGDGTRLSIL.

This clonotype was observed at least ten times. The gene calls are TRBV19 and TRBJ1-1, with unresolved D. The germline V gene has CDR1 LNHDA and CDR2 SQIVND (reference sequence). Between the trimmed V and J ends, which lost 8 bases and 11 bases, there was a span of 12 bases. This CDR3 contains 10 residues. CDR3 loop: CASGVNSAFF. In nucleotides, the CDR3 is TGTGCCAGTGGGGTCAATTCGGCTTTCTTT.

This clonotype was observed at least ten times. The rearrangement joins TRBV5-1 to TRBJ2-1; TRBD2 matches at 11 bases. Looked up from germline, CDR1 is SGHRS and CDR2 is YFSETQ. The CDR3 is made up of 16 amino acids. Germline trimming cut 2 bases from V and 9 bases from J; bases unmatched to any gene: 10. CDR3 in DNA: TGCGCCAGCAGCTTCAACTTAGCGGGAGGGCCGGTTGAGCAGTTCTTC. Translating gives CASSFNLAGGPVEQFF.

In its sample, this clonotype was seen many times. The chain uses TRBV5-1 and TRBJ2-3; D is possibly TRBD2 (7 bases). CDR1 SGHRS and CDR2 YFSETQ come from the germline V gene. This CDR3 has 13 amino acids. Trimming cost V 7 bases and J 3 bases, with 12 bases left between them. This CDR3 reads CASGGGLTDTQYF. The CDR3 DNA follows: TGCGCCAGCGGGGGGGGCCTGACAGATACGCAGTATTTT.

At least ten counts were recorded for this clonotype. V is TRBV28 and J is TRBJ2-7; D is ambiguous. The CDR3 has 15 amino acids. Per germline, CDR1 MDHEN and CDR2 SYDVKM. The V and J ends lost 2 bases and 2 bases respectively, with 13 bases between them. DNA for the CDR3: TGTGCCAGCAGTTTAGAGTACCTTAGAACCTACGAGCAGTACTTC. Its translation is CASSLEYLRTYEQYF.

This clonotype came up many times. The chain is built from TRBV29-1 and TRBJ2-7, with TRBD2 identical over 10 bases. The CDR3 sequence is 14 residues long. V trimming: 2 bases; J trimming: 2 bases; junction bases outside the gene matches: 3. The germline V gene encodes CDR1 SQVTM and CDR2 ANQGSEA. The CDR3 here is CSVERTSGTYEQYF. The CDR3 DNA follows: TGCAGCGTTGAAAGGACTAGCGGAACCTACGAGCAGTACTTC.

This clonotype was counted many times. The rearrangement joins TRBV5-1 to TRBJ2-5, with TRBD1 identical over 7 bases. Losses at the gene ends were 5 bases for V and 5 bases for J; bases not matched to a gene: 3. This CDR3 region has 12 residues. Germline V lookup: CDR1 SGHRS, CDR2 YFSETQ. CDR3 in DNA: TGCGCCAGCAGACAGGGGACGGAGACCCAGTACTTC. Its translation: CASRQGTETQYF.

This clonotype was recorded many times. The chain couples TRBV20-1 to TRBJ2-1; 8 bases fit TRBD1. The CDR3 totals 13 residues. The V gene end was trimmed by 6 bases and the J gene end by 9 bases; junction bases not matched to a gene: 10. Germline V gene data show CDR1 as DFQATT and CDR2 as SNEGSKA (reference sequence). DNA for the CDR3: TGCAGTGCCCGGAATGCAGGGGGCGTTGAGCAGTTCTTC. Its translation is CSARNAGGVEQFF.

This clonotype was picked up a small number of times. V usage is TRBV7-9 and J usage is TRBJ2-7; D is perhaps TRBD1 (6 bases). Germline V gene lookup returns CDR1 SEHNR and CDR2 FQNEAQ (reference sequence). Between the trimmed V and J ends, which lost 5 bases and 3 bases, there was a span of 11 bases. The CDR3 contains 13 residues. CDR3 sequence: CASSRGHDYEQYF. The DNA of the CDR3 is TGTGCCAGCAGCCGGGGACACGACTACGAGCAGTACTTC.

This clonotype was seen ten or more times. The V call is TRBV29-1, the J call TRBJ2-5; 7 nucleotides align to TRBD2. CDR3 length: 13 residues. J was trimmed by 1 base and V by 1 base; bases with no gene match: 0. The germline V gene has CDR1 SQVTM and CDR2 ANQGSEA. The CDR3 bases are TGCAGCGTTGAAGGGGAGGGCCAAGAGACCCAGTACTTC. Translated: CSVEGEGQETQYF.

This clonotype was counted many times. The J gene is TRBJ2-7, the V gene TRBV11-2; 7 nucleotides agree with TRBD2. The CDR3 has 21 residues. Germline V gives CDR1 SGHAT, CDR2 FQNNGV. Losses at the gene ends were 0 bases for V and 5 bases for J; bases not matched to a gene: 25. The CDR3 bases are TGTGCCAGCAGCTTAGATCCCTGGGCAAGCGGGAACCTCCTAAGGGCAGACGAGCAGTACTTC. Translating it yields CASSLDPWASGNLLRADEQYF.

This clonotype has a count of ten or more. This chain connects TRBV5-5 to TRBJ1-2; D remains unclear. V was pared by 0 bases and J by 7 bases, with 16 bases between. Germline values: CDR1 SGHKS, CDR2 YYEKEE (reference sequence). This CDR3 is built from 15 residues. The CDR3 nucleotides are TGTGCCAGCAGCTTGGATCCGTGGGCCGATTCTGGCTACACCTTC. Its translation: CASSLDPWADSGYTF.

V and J are TRBV5-6 and TRBJ2-5; D is ambiguous. Trimming left V 2 bases short and J 0 bases short, with 8 bases between. Germline values: CDR1 SGHDT, CDR2 YYEEEE. The CDR3 is 14 residues long. This CDR3 is CASSFRGYQETQYF. CDR3 coding DNA: TGTGCCAGCAGCTTTCGTGGTTACCAAGAGACCCAGTACTTC.

This clonotype was seen many times. The chain recombines TRBV5-4 with TRBJ1-5, with TRBD1 matching 7 bases. Germline CDR1 reads SGHNT; CDR2 reads YYREEE (reference sequence). V was pared by 3 bases and J by 7 bases, with 7 bases of the junction left unmatched. The CDR3 loop spans 14 amino acids. The CDR3, as DNA: TGTGCCAGCAGCTCCGGGACAGATAGCCAGCCCCAGCATTTT. Protein sequence: CASSSGTDSQPQHF.

This clonotype was recorded many times. V and J are TRBV7-8 and TRBJ2-2, with D unresolved. V dropped 1 base and J dropped 10 bases, with 19 bases sitting between them. The germline V gene has CDR1 SGHVS and CDR2 FQNEAQ. The CDR3 consists of 16 residues. The DNA of the CDR3 is TGTGCCAGCAGCTTAGGTGACGGAAGGCTCGCCGAGGAGCTGTTTTTT. Its protein is CASSLGDGRLAEELFF.

This clonotype was found many times. J is TRBJ2-5 and V is TRBV20-1, with 12 bases aligning to TRBD2. J was trimmed by 5 bases and V by 2 bases; bases with no gene match: 3. The CDR3 extends over 14 amino acids. Germline loops: CDR1 DFQATT, CDR2 SNEGSKA (reference sequence). The CDR3 DNA reads TGCAGTGCTAGATCTAGCGGGAGGGGGGAGACCCAGTACTTC. It codes for CSARSSGRGETQYF.

The V gene is TRBV7-9, the J gene TRBJ1-2, with a tentative D call TRBD1 (5 bases). Germline V gene sequence: CDR1 SEHNR, CDR2 FQNEAQ (reference sequence). The CDR3 contains 14 residues. The V and J ends lost 4 bases and 3 bases respectively, with 12 bases between them. This CDR3 reads CASSSQDGDYGYTF. As DNA, the CDR3 is TGTGCCAGCAGCTCACAGGACGGCGACTATGGCTACACCTTC.

This clonotype was picked up a small number of times. V and J are TRBV27 and TRBJ1-1; TRBD1 might be the D (6 bases). Germline loops: CDR1 MNHEY, CDR2 SMNVEV (reference sequence). CDR3 length equals 14 residues. V was shortened by 4 bases and J by 2 bases, with 11 bases between the two germline ends. CDR3 bases: TGTGCCAGCAGTTACAGGGAACCCAACACTGAAGCTTTCTTT. It specifies CASSYREPNTEAFF.